The sequence of this T cell receptor (beta chain) was determined in a study of blood T cell repertoires in COVID-19. This CDR3 is 13 amino acids long. Trimming took off 0 bases at V and 8 bases at J, with 13 bases between the two ends. Looked up from germline, CDR1 is GTSNPN and CDR2 is SVGIG (reference sequence). The repertoire was sequenced with immunoSEQ multiplex PCR; TCRdb's copy has only in-frame clones and lacks some. The sample holds 100,000 to 150,000 clones, approximately 80% seen once. The chain joins TRBV30 to TRBJ1-2; weak D call: TRBD1 (6 bases). This TCR was sampled from a human donor in a cohort sampled during active COVID-19. The sequencing input was peripheral blood. The CDR3 reads CAWSVEGGEGYTF. The CDR3, as DNA: TGTGCCTGGAGTGTAGAAGGGGGAGAGGGCTACACCTTC. The variable domain in full, with the rest retrieved from reference TRBV30 and TRBJ1-2, is SQTIHQWPATLVQPVGSPLSLECTVEGTSNPNLYWYRQAAGRGLQLLFYSVGIGQISSEVPQNLSASRPQDRQFILSSKKLLLSDSGFYLCAWSVEGGEGYTFGSGTRLTVV.